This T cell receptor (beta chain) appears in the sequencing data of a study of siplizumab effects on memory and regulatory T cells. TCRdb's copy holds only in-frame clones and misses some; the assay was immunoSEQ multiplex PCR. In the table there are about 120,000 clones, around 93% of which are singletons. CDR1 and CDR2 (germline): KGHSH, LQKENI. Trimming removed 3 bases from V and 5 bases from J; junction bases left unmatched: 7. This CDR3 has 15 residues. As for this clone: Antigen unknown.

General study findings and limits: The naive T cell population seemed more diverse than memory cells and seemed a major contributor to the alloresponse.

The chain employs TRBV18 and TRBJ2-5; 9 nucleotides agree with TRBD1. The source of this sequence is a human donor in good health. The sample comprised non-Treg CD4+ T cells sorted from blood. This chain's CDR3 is CASSPGTGLVETQYF. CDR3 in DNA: TGTGCCAGCTCACCCGGGACAGGGTTAGTCGAGACCCAGTACTTC.